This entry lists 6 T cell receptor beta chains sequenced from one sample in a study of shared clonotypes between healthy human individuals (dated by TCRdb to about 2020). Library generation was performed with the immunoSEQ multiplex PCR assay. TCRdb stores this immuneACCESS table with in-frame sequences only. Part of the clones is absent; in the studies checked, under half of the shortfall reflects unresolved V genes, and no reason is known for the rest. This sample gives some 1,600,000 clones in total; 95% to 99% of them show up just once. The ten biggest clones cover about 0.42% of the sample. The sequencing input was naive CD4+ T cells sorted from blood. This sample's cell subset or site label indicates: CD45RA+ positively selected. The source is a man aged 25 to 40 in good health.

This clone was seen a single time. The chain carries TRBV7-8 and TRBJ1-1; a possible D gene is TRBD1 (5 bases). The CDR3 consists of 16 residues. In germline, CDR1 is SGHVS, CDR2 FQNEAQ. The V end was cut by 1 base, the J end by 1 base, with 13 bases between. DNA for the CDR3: TGTGCCAGCAGCTTAGATTTGGCAGGGAAGAACACTGAAGCTTTCTTT. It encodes CASSLDLAGKNTEAFF.

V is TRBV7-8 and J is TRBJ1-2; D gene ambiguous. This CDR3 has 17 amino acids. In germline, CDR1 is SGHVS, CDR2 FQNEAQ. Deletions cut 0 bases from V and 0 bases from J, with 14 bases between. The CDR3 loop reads CASSLAALLQTNYGYTF. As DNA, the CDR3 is TGTGCCAGCAGCTTAGCAGCCTTGTTGCAGACTAACTATGGCTACACCTTC.

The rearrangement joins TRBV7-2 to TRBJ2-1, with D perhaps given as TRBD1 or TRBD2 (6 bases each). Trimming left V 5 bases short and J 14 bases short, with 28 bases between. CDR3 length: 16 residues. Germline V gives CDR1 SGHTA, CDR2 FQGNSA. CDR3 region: CASSPRGRLVSPGEFF. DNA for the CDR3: TGTGCCAGCAGCCCCCGGGGGCGACTAGTCTCCCCCGGTGAGTTCTTC. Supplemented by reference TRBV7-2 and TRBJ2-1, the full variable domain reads GAGVSQSPSNKVTEKGKDVELRCDPISGHTALYWYRQSLGQGLEFLIYFQGNSAPDKSGLPSDRFSAERTGGSVSTLTIQRTQQEDSAVYLCASSPRGRLVSPGEFFGPGTRLTVL.

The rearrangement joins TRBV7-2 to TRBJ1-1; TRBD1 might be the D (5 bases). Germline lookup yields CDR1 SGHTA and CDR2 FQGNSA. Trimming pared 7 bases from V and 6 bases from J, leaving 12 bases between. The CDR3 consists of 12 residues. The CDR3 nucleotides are TGTGCCAGCAATCCAGGGTCGGCTGAAGCTTTCTTT. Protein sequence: CASNPGSAEAFF.

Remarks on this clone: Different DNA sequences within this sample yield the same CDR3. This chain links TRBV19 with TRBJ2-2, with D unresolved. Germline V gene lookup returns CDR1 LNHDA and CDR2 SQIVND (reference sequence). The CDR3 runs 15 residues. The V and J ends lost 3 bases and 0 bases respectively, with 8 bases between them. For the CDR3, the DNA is TGTGCCAGTAGTATCTTAGGAGCGAACACCGGGGAGCTGTTTTTT. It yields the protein CASSILGANTGELFF.

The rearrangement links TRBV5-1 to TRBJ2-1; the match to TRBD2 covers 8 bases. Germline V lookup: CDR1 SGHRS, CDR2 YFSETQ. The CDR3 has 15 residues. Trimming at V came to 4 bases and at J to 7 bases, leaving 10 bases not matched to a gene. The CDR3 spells CASSGTSRAKNEQFF. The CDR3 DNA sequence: TGCGCCAGCAGCGGGACTAGTCGGGCGAAGAATGAGCAGTTCTTC.